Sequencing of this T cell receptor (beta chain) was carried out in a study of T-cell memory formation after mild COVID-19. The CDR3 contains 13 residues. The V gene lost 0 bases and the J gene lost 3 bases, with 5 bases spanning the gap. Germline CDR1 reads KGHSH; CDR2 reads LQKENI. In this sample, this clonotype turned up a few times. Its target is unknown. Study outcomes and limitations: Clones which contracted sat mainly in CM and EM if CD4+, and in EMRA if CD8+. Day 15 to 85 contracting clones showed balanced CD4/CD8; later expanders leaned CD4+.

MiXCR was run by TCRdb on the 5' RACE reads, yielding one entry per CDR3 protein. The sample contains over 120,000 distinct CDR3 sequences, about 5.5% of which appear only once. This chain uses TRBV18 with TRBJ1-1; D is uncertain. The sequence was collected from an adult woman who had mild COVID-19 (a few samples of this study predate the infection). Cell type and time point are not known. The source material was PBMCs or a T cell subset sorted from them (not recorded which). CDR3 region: CASSPPSYTEAFF. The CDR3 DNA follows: TGTGCCAGCTCACCACCAAGTTACACTGAAGCTTTCTTT. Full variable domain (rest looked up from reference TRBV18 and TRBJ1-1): NAGVMQNPRHLVRRRGQEARLRCSPMKGHSHVYWYRQLPEEGLKFMVYLQKENIIDESGMPKERFSAEFPKEGPSILRIQQVVRGDSAAYFCASSPPSYTEAFFGQGTRLTVV.